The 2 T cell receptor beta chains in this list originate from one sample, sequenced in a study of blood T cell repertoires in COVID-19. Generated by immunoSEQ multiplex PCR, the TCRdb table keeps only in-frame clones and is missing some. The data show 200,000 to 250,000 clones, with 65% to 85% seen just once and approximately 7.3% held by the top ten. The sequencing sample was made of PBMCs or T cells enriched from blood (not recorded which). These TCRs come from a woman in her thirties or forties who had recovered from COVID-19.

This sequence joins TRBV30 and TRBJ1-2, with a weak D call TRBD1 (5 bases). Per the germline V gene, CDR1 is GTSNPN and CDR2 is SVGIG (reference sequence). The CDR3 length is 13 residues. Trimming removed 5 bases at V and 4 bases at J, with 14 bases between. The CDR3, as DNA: TGTGCCTGGGTCGACAGTGACCTCTATGGCTACACCTTC. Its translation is CAWVDSDLYGYTF.

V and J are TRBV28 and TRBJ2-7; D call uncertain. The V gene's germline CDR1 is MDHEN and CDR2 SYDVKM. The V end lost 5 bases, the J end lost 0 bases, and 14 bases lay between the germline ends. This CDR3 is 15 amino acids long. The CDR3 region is CASSRGVQNSYEQYF. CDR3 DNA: TGTGCCAGCAGTCGAGGCGTACAAAACTCCTACGAGCAGTACTTC.